The 17 T cell receptor beta chains below come from one sample, sequenced in a study of PD-L1 blockade in urothelial cancer (dated by TCRdb to 2017 to 2019). Receptors were amplified or captured by the immunoSEQ multiplex PCR assay. What TCRdb holds here is the immuneACCESS table cut down to in-frame rearrangements. Part of the clones is not present; checked against another copy, under half of the missing clones reflect an unresolved V gene, and the others are unexplained. The sample table contains around 70,000 clones; only one count was recorded for around four fifths of them. Approximately 4.7% of the sample rests with the top ten. The source material was PBMCs, sampled around atezolizumab (anti-PD-L1) treatment. These receptors were collected from a man aged 70 or older with urothelial cancer.

By sample share, this clone is medium-sized. This chain joins TRBV29-1 and TRBJ1-5, with D maybe TRBD1 (6 bases). The length of the CDR3 is 13 residues. CDR1 and CDR2 from the germline V gene are SQVTM and ANQGSEA. V gave up 4 bases and J gave up 4 bases, with 11 bases separating them. CDR3 sequence reads: CSVATGLNQPQHF. The CDR3 DNA is TGCAGCGTTGCAACAGGGTTAAATCAGCCCCAGCATTTT.

This chain links TRBV7-9 with TRBJ1-2; 9 nucleotides match TRBD1. There are 14 residues in the CDR3. The V and J ends lost 7 bases and 2 bases, in that order; junction bases with no gene match: 5. Germline CDR1 and CDR2: SEHNR and FQNEAQ (reference sequence). CDR3 sequence: CASNTGGLNYGYTF. CDR3 nucleotides: TGTGCCAGCAACACAGGGGGCCTCAACTATGGCTACACCTTC. The variable domain in full, with the rest retrieved from reference TRBV7-9 and TRBJ1-2, is DTGVSQNPRHKITKRGQNVTFRCDPISEHNRLYWYRQTLGQGPEFLTYFQNEAQLEKSRLLSDRFSAERPKGSFSTLEIQRTEQGDSAMYLCASNTGGLNYGYTFGSGTRLTVV.

This chain uses TRBV28 with TRBJ2-5; 7 nucleotides align to TRBD2. The V segment lost 6 bases and the J segment 0 bases; nucleotides outside the gene matches: 7. This CDR3 comprises 15 residues. CDR1 and CDR2 (germline): MDHEN, SYDVKM. This chain's CDR3 is CASSAGESYQETQYF. As DNA, the CDR3 is TGTGCCAGCAGCGCGGGGGAGTCGTACCAAGAGACCCAGTACTTC.

This rearrangement joins TRBV7-6 to TRBJ1-2; TRBD1 matches at 8 bases. In germline, CDR1 is SGHVS, CDR2 FNYEAQ. There are 16 residues in the CDR3. With 4 bases clipped from V and 5 bases from J, the junction kept 12 bases outside the gene matches. CDR3 sequence reads: CASSSGQGAALYGYTF. The DNA of the CDR3 is TGTGCCAGCAGCTCGGGGCAGGGGGCGGCCCTATATGGCTACACCTTC. The full variable domain, its missing parts supplied by reference TRBV7-6 and TRBJ1-2, is GAGVSQSPRYKVTKRGQDVALRCDPISGHVSLYWYRQALGQGPEFLTYFNYEAQQDKSGLPNDRFSAERPEGSISTLTIQRTEQRDSAMYRCASSSGQGAALYGYTFGSGTRLTVV.

The chain links TRBV5-1 to TRBJ1-6; a possible D gene is TRBD1 (5 bases). CDR1 is SGHRS, CDR2 YFSETQ, per germline. The V end was cut by 7 bases, the J end by 5 bases, with 22 bases between. The CDR3 spans 17 residues. This CDR3 reads CASREKIAGKHNSPLHF. CDR3 DNA sequence: TGCGCCAGCCGAGAGAAAATCGCAGGGAAGCATAATTCACCCCTCCACTTT.

This clone has more than one count but fewer than ten. The chain combines TRBV19 with TRBJ1-2, with 7 bases identical to TRBD1. This CDR3 has 14 amino acids. Germline CDR1 is LNHDA and CDR2 is SQIVND (reference sequence). V was pared by 4 bases and J by 8 bases, with 10 bases of the junction left unmatched. The CDR3 loop reads CASSTYRGNRGYTF. The CDR3 nucleotides read TGTGCCAGTAGTACGTACAGGGGAAACCGGGGCTACACCTTC.

The chain joins TRBV29-1 to TRBJ1-2; D possibly corresponds to TRBD1 (6 bases). Trimming took off 8 bases at V and 1 base at J, with 11 bases between the two ends. The CDR3 covers 12 residues. The V gene's germline CDR1 is SQVTM and CDR2 ANQGSEA. The CDR3 loop is CSLGASNYGYTF. The CDR3 nucleotides are TGCAGCCTGGGGGCCAGTAACTATGGCTACACCTTC.

The chain uses TRBV5-1 and TRBJ2-7; 9 positions match TRBD2. Losses at the gene ends were 4 bases for V and 5 bases for J; bases not matched to a gene: 7. The length of the CDR3 is 14 residues. Germline CDR1 reads SGHRS; CDR2 reads YFSETQ. CDR3 DNA: TGCGCCAGCAGCCTGGGACTAGCTGCGCACGAGCAGTACTTC. It codes for CASSLGLAAHEQYF.

In its sample, this clone was seen once. The J gene is TRBJ1-1, the V gene TRBV2; 7 bases agree with TRBD1. The CDR3 loop spans 14 amino acids. Germline-derived CDR1 and CDR2 are SNHLY and FYNNEI. J was trimmed by 6 bases and V by 7 bases; bases with no gene match: 11. The CDR3 nucleotides are TGTGCCAGCACCTACCGACAGGGACAGTCTGAAGCTTTCTTT. Translating gives CASTYRQGQSEAFF. Full variable domain (outside the CDR3, taken from reference TRBV2 and TRBJ1-1): EPEVTQTPSHQVTQMGQEVILRCVPISNHLYFYWYRQILGQKVEFLVSFYNNEISEKSEIFDDQFSVERPDGSNFTLKIRSTKLEDSAMYFCASTYRQGQSEAFFGQGTRLTVV.

The CDR3 DNA reads as TGTGCCAGCAGTGAAGGGCAGGGGTGGTACTACGAGCAGTACTTC. It translates to CASSEGQGWYYEQYF. The chain uses TRBV6-1 and TRBJ2-7; a weak D match, TRBD1 (6 bases). Deletions cut 1 base from V and 3 bases from J, with 13 bases between. The germline gives CDR1 MNHNS, CDR2 SASEGT. CDR3 length: 15 amino acids.

V usage is TRBV5-3 and J usage is TRBJ1-5, with 7 positions matching TRBD1. TRBV5-3 is placed among ORFs of uncertain function. The CDR3 spans 16 residues. Unmatched junction bases numbered 6, after V lost 3 bases and J lost 0 bases. CDR3 region: CARSYTGAPSNQPQHF. The CDR3 nucleotides read TGTGCCAGAAGCTACACAGGGGCCCCTAGCAATCAGCCCCAGCATTTT.

V and J are TRBV10-2 and TRBJ2-3; no clear D. The CDR3 length is 12 residues. With 8 bases removed from V and 4 bases from J, the gap between germline ends came to 10 bases. CDR1 and CDR2 from the germline V gene are WSHSY and SAAADI. The CDR3 here is CASLGVADTQYF. In DNA form, the CDR3 reads TGCGCCAGCCTCGGAGTCGCAGATACGCAGTATTTT.

V is TRBV15 and J is TRBJ2-7, with 8 bases identical to TRBD1. The V and J ends lost 0 bases and 7 bases, in that order; junction bases with no gene match: 2. The germline V gene has CDR1 LNHNV and CDR2 YYDKDF (reference sequence). CDR3 size: 13 residues. The CDR3: CATSRDRGREQYF. The CDR3 region has the DNA TGTGCCACCAGCAGAGACAGGGGGCGAGAGCAGTACTTC.

The genes are TRBV6-6 and TRBJ2-6, with 9 bases aligning to TRBD2. Germline V gene sequence: CDR1 MNHNY, CDR2 SVGAGI (reference sequence). The CDR3 contains 16 residues. Trimming at V came to 6 bases and at J to 0 bases, leaving 3 bases not matched to a gene. Here the CDR3 DNA reads TGTGCCAGCAGCGGCGGGAGGGTCTCTGGGGCCAACGTCCTGACTTTC. It yields the protein CASSGGRVSGANVLTF.

CDR3 in amino acids: CASSLDFGGSSGNTIYF. DNA for the CDR3: TGTGCCAGCAGCTTAGACTTTGGGGGCAGCTCTGGAAACACCATATATTTT. The J gene is TRBJ1-3, the V gene TRBV7-6; tentative D call: TRBD1 (6 bases). Germline CDR1 reads SGHVS; CDR2 reads FNYEAQ. The CDR3 runs to 17 residues. The ends were cut back, 1 base at V and 0 bases at J, with 13 bases in the middle.

This chain links TRBV6-1 with TRBJ1-3; D not resolved. The V gene lost 4 bases and the J gene lost 1 base, with 8 bases spanning the gap. In germline, CDR1 is MNHNS, CDR2 SASEGT. The CDR3 is made up of 14 amino acids. The CDR3 sequence is CASSGSGSGNTIYF. The CDR3 nucleotides read TGTGCCAGCAGTGGTTCGGGGTCTGGAAACACCATATATTTT.

The chain recombines TRBV5-1 with TRBJ1-2; 10 bases fit TRBD1. The trim removed 4 bases at V and 7 bases at J, leaving 10 bases unmatched. The germline V gene encodes CDR1 SGHRS and CDR2 YFSETQ. This CDR3 has 15 residues. The DNA of the CDR3 is TGCGCCAGCAGCCGGTTGACAGGGGGCGCATCTGGCTACACCTTC. Encoded protein: CASSRLTGGASGYTF.